The next 26 T cell receptor beta chains were all read from a single sample in a study of blood T cell repertoires in COVID-19. Sequenced by immunoSEQ multiplex PCR; TCRdb stores in-frame clones only, minus some. The table lists roughly 140,000 clones, over 75% of them singletons. Material for sequencing was peripheral blood. The receptors were sampled from a man between 65 and 85 years old with acute or convalescent COVID-19.

This clone was seen a few times. This rearrangement joins TRBV19 to TRBJ2-2, with 7 bases that match TRBD1. The CDR3 contains 16 residues. V trimming: 2 bases; J trimming: 1 base; junction bases outside the gene matches: 4. The germline V gene encodes CDR1 LNHDA and CDR2 SQIVND (reference sequence). In DNA, the CDR3 is TGTGCCAGTAGTATACACAGGGGCCAGAACACCGGGGAGCTGTTTTTT. This encodes CASSIHRGQNTGELFF. Combining the CDR3 with reference TRBV19 and TRBJ2-2 gives the whole variable domain DGGITQSPKYLFRKEGQNVTLSCEQNLNHDAMYWYRQDPGQGLRLIYYSQIVNDFQKGDIAEGYSVSREKKESFPLTVTSAQKNPTAFYLCASSIHRGQNTGELFFGEGSRLTVL.

Here the CDR3 reads CASSVALPGPVYEQYF. The CDR3 bases are TGTGCCAGCAGCGTAGCCCTCCCAGGGCCAGTCTACGAGCAGTACTTC. The chain combines TRBV9 with TRBJ2-7; TRBD1 is a possible D gene (5 bases). Germline lookup yields CDR1 SGDLS and CDR2 YYNGEE. This CDR3 spans 16 amino acids. V was pared by 0 bases and J by 3 bases, with 16 bases between. Supplemented by reference TRBV9 and TRBJ2-7, the full variable domain reads DSGVTQTPKHLITATGQRVTLRCSPRSGDLSVYWYQQSLDQGLQFLIQYYNGEERAKGNILERFSAQQFPDLHSELNLSSLELGDSALYFCASSVALPGPVYEQYFGPGTRLTVT.

The rearrangement links TRBV28 to TRBJ1-2, with D perhaps TRBD1 (5 bases). V was shortened by 5 bases and J by 5 bases, with 15 bases between the two germline ends. Germline V gives CDR1 MDHEN, CDR2 SYDVKM. The CDR3 covers 14 residues. CDR3 in amino acids: CASSRVGGNYGYTF. The CDR3 region has the DNA TGTGCCAGCAGTCGGGTGGGGGGTAATTATGGCTACACCTTC.

The rearrangement joins TRBV25-1 to TRBJ2-4, with D possibly matching TRBD2 (6 bases). Trimming stripped 4 bases from V and 8 bases from J, with 9 bases between. Germline V gene sequence: CDR1 MGHDK, CDR2 SYGVNS. The CDR3 covers 12 residues. CDR3 nucleotide sequence: TGTGCCAGCAGTGCCGGGACTGACATTCAGTACTTC. It is translated as CASSAGTDIQYF.

This clone appeared a single time. CDR3 nucleotides: TGTGCCAGCAGACCTACCGGGACAGACTCTTTTAAGCAGTACTTC. Protein sequence: CASRPTGTDSFKQYF. This chain connects TRBV7-2 to TRBJ2-7; 7 bases are a match to TRBD1. Unmatched junction bases numbered 16, after V lost 6 bases and J lost 8 bases. The CDR3 length is 15 residues. CDR1 is SGHTA and CDR2 is FQGNSA in the germline V gene.

CDR3 sequence reads: CSAELAGANYEQYF. The CDR3 DNA sequence: TGCAGCGCCGAACTAGCGGGAGCCAACTACGAGCAGTACTTC. The chain carries TRBV29-1 and TRBJ2-7, with TRBD2 identical over 11 bases. V lost 7 bases to trimming and J lost 3 bases; unmatched junction nucleotides: 8. Per the germline V gene, CDR1 is SQVTM and CDR2 is ANQGSEA. The CDR3 spans 14 residues.

The chain links TRBV6-6 to TRBJ2-7; possibly TRBD1 for D (8 bases). V was cut by 5 bases and J by 4 bases, with 18 bases left in between. The germline V gene encodes CDR1 MNHNY and CDR2 SVGAGI (reference sequence). The CDR3 is made up of 15 amino acids. CDR3 in amino acids: CASSPGGQVTYEQYF. CDR3 sequence (DNA): TGTGCCAGCAGTCCGGGGGGACAGGTAACGTACGAGCAGTACTTC.

This rearrangement joins TRBV28 to TRBJ1-2, with 10 bases matching TRBD1. The CDR3 extends over 13 amino acids. Germline CDR1 is MDHEN and CDR2 is SYDVKM. With 5 bases clipped from V and 7 bases from J, the junction kept 4 bases outside the gene matches. CDR3 in amino acids: CASSEGQGFGYTF. The DNA of the CDR3 is TGTGCCAGCAGTGAGGGACAGGGGTTTGGCTACACCTTC.

CDR3 region: CASSLVNGIQYF. The CDR3, as DNA: TGTGCCAGCAGCTTGGTAAACGGCATTCAGTACTTC. This chain connects TRBV5-4 to TRBJ2-4; D uncertain. V shed 0 bases and J shed 9 bases, with 7 bases lying between them. Germline values: CDR1 SGHNT, CDR2 YYREEE (reference sequence). This CDR3 comprises 12 residues.

The V gene is TRBV12-2, the J gene TRBJ1-2; TRBD1 is the table's D call and was not checked against the DNA. TRBV12-2 is deemed a pseudogene. The CDR3 extends over 18 amino acids. CDR3 DNA: TGTGCAAGTCGCTCGCTCGAATATGACAGGCTCCCCTTCTATGGCTACACCTTC. This encodes CASRSLEYDRLPFYGYTF.

This chain links TRBV2 with TRBJ1-2; TRBD1 aligns across 9 bases. This CDR3 is built from 16 residues. Germline V lookup: CDR1 SNHLY, CDR2 FYNNEI. J lost 0 bases, V lost 7 bases, and 9 bases had no gene match. The CDR3 reads CASTRDRASPNYGYTF. DNA of the CDR3: TGTGCCAGCACCCGGGACAGGGCCTCCCCTAACTATGGCTACACCTTC.

This chain links TRBV2 with TRBJ1-5; TRBD1 might be the D (6 bases). V was trimmed by 7 bases and J by 2 bases, leaving 15 bases between them. CDR1 and CDR2 (germline): SNHLY, FYNNEI. The CDR3 spans 15 residues. The DNA of the CDR3 is TGTGCCAGCAAAGTAAGAGGGGGGGGCAATCAGCCCCAGCATTTT. Encoded protein: CASKVRGGGNQPQHF. Variable domain in full (rest from reference TRBV2 and TRBJ1-5): EPEVTQTPSHQVTQMGQEVILRCVPISNHLYFYWYRQILGQKVEFLVSFYNNEISEKSEIFDDQFSVERPDGSNFTLKIRSTKLEDSAMYFCASKVRGGGNQPQHFGDGTRLSIL.

The V gene is TRBV7-9, the J gene TRBJ1-1; possibly TRBD1 for D (5 bases). There are 14 residues in the CDR3. Deletions cut 7 bases from V and 1 base from J, with 13 bases between. The V gene's germline CDR1 is SEHNR and CDR2 FQNEAQ (reference sequence). The CDR3 here is CASNPPDRNTEAFF. In DNA, the CDR3 is TGTGCCAGCAACCCCCCAGACAGGAACACTGAAGCTTTCTTT.

The rearrangement uses TRBV5-1 and TRBJ1-1; D is uncertain. The CDR3 extends over 12 amino acids. Germline lookup yields CDR1 SGHRS and CDR2 YFSETQ. Trimming removed 1 base from V and 2 bases from J, with 3 bases in between. CDR3 sequence reads: CASSLPNTEAFF. CDR3 sequence (DNA): TGCGCCAGCAGCTTGCCTAACACTGAAGCTTTCTTT. The entire variable domain, with the rest obtained from reference TRBV5-1 and TRBJ1-1, is as follows: KAGVTQTPRYLIKTRGQQVTLSCSPISGHRSVSWYQQTPGQGLQFLFEYFSETQRNKGNFPGRFSGRQFSNSRSEMNVSTLELGDSALYLCASSLPNTEAFFGQGTRLTVV.

The rearrangement links TRBV19 to TRBJ1-1; D is undetermined. Trimming shortened V by 7 bases and J by 4 bases, and 13 bases separated the two germline ends. Germline V gene sequence: CDR1 LNHDA, CDR2 SQIVND (reference sequence). CDR3 length: 13 amino acids. This CDR3 reads CASIPAYGTEAFF. In nucleotides, the CDR3 is TGTGCCAGTATCCCAGCGTACGGCACTGAAGCTTTCTTT.

CDR3 DNA sequence: TGTGCCAGCAGCCTCGGGGGGGGGACTGAAGCTTTCTTT. Translated: CASSLGGGTEAFF. J is TRBJ1-1 and V is TRBV14; TRBD1 might be the D (5 bases). CDR1 and CDR2 (germline): SGHDN, FVKESK. The CDR3 has 13 residues. The V and J ends lost 4 bases and 5 bases respectively, with 11 bases between them.

The chain combines TRBV15 with TRBJ2-3; 7 positions agree with TRBD2. The CDR3 loop spans 14 amino acids. The germline CDR1 and CDR2 sequences are LNHNV and YYDKDF (reference sequence). After removal of 6 bases from V and 3 bases from J, the junction contained 6 bases not matched to a gene. The CDR3 DNA reads as TGTGCCACCAGAACCGGACTAGAGACAGATACGCAGTATTTT. Translation: CATRTGLETDTQYF. Variable domain in full (rest from reference TRBV15 and TRBJ2-3): DAMVIQNPRYQVTQFGKPVTLSCSQTLNHNVMYWYQQKSSQAPKLLFHYYDKDFNNEADTPDNFQSRRPNTSFCFLDIRSPGLGDTAMYLCATRTGLETDTQYFGPGTRLTVL.

This clone was seen more than once but under ten times. The gene calls are TRBV19 and TRBJ1-2, with D perhaps matching TRBD1 (5 bases). The CDR3 has 16 residues. Per germline, CDR1 LNHDA and CDR2 SQIVND (reference sequence). The V and J ends lost 3 bases and 4 bases respectively, with 18 bases between them. The CDR3 nucleotides are TGTGCCAGTAGTATCGGAGGGACTCACAAGAGCTATGGCTACACCTTC. Translation: CASSIGGTHKSYGYTF.

This clone was counted between two and nine times. V is TRBV3-1 (or the pseudogene TRBV3-2) and J is TRBJ2-7, with a possible D match to TRBD2 (6 bases). Germline loops: CDR1 LGHDT, CDR2 YNNKEL (reference sequence). Trimming stripped 4 bases from V and 6 bases from J, with 19 bases between. The CDR3 covers 15 residues. The CDR3 DNA follows: TGTGCCAGCAGCCCGTCCGGGACTGGAGCTGGCGAGCAGTACTTC. Translating it yields CASSPSGTGAGEQYF.

The rearrangement uses TRBV7-9 and TRBJ1-2; no reliable D call. V was cut by 5 bases and J by 8 bases, with 18 bases left in between. This CDR3 is 14 amino acids long. From germline, CDR1 is SEHNR and CDR2 FQNEAQ (reference sequence). CDR3: CASSITMVEGGYTF. CDR3 nucleotide sequence: TGTGCCAGCAGCATTACCATGGTGGAGGGCGGCTACACCTTC.

The V call is TRBV11-2, the J call TRBJ1-1; D remains ambiguous. The CDR3 spans 14 residues. With 1 base removed from V and 1 base from J, the gap between germline ends came to 7 bases. Germline CDR1 SGHAT, CDR2 FQNNGV. The CDR3 loop reads CASSLVAGNTEAFF. The CDR3 DNA reads as TGTGCCAGCAGCTTAGTGGCGGGGAACACTGAAGCTTTCTTT.

Here the CDR3 DNA reads TGTGCCAGCAGCTCTCAACTAGCGGGCACCGGGGAGCTGTTTTTT. This sequence encodes CASSSQLAGTGELFF. The chain is built from TRBV7-8 and TRBJ2-2; 9 bases match TRBD2. With V trimmed by 4 bases and J by 4 bases, 4 bases remained unmatched. The germline CDR1 and CDR2 sequences are SGHVS and FQNEAQ. The CDR3 runs 15 residues.

J is TRBJ2-3 and V is TRBV7-3; TRBD2 agrees at 12 bases. CDR1 and CDR2 from the germline V gene are SGHTA and FQGTGA. V gave up 5 bases and J gave up 5 bases; unmatched junction bases: 8. The CDR3 has 16 amino acids. This chain's CDR3 is CASSPRLAGAGDTQYF. The DNA of the CDR3 is TGTGCCAGCAGCCCCAGACTAGCGGGAGCTGGAGATACGCAGTATTTT. The variable domain in full, with the rest retrieved from reference TRBV7-3 and TRBJ2-3, is GAGVSQTPSNKVTEKGKYVELRCDPISGHTALYWYRQSLGQGPEFLIYFQGTGAADDSGLPNDRFFAVRPEGSVSTLKIQRTERGDSAVYLCASSPRLAGAGDTQYFGPGTRLTVL.

This sequence joins TRBV19 and TRBJ2-2; TRBD1 agrees at 7 bases. Germline V gives CDR1 LNHDA, CDR2 SQIVND (reference sequence). This CDR3 spans 15 amino acids. Trimming removed 7 bases from V and 4 bases from J; junction bases left unmatched: 9. The CDR3 DNA reads as TGTGCCAGTACCCCGGGACAGTTCCGCACCGGGGAGCTGTTTTTT. Translating it yields CASTPGQFRTGELFF.

The chain combines TRBV10-1 with TRBJ2-1; perhaps TRBD1 as D (5 bases). The germline V and J ends were trimmed by 9 bases and 7 bases, with 16 bases remaining between them. The CDR3 has 13 residues. The germline CDR1 and CDR2 sequences are WNHNN and SYGVQD (reference sequence). CDR3 region: CASRKGMGNEQFF. The CDR3 DNA sequence: TGCGCCAGTAGAAAGGGGATGGGGAATGAGCAGTTCTTC.

The chain has TRBV5-4 and TRBJ2-1; 13 bases align to TRBD2. The CDR3 covers 18 residues. The J segment lost 5 bases and the V segment lost 4 bases, leaving 12 bases of the junction unmatched. The germline V gene has CDR1 SGHNT and CDR2 YYREEE (reference sequence). For the CDR3, the DNA is TGTGCCAGCAGCCCGACACCTACGACTAGCGGGAGGAACAATGAGCAGTTCTTC. This encodes CASSPTPTTSGRNNEQFF.